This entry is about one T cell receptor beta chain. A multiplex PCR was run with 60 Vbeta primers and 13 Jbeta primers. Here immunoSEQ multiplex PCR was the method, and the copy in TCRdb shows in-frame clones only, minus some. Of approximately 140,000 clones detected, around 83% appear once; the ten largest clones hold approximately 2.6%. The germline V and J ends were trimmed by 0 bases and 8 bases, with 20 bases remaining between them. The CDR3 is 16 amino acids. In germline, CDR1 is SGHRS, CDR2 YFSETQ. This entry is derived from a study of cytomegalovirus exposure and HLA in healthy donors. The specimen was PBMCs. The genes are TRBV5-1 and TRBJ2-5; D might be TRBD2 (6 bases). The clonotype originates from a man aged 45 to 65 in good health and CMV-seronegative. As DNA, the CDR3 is TGCGCCAGCAGCTTGGGCGGGGTGTCGGCAGGGACTACCCAGTACTTC. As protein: CASSLGGVSAGTTQYF. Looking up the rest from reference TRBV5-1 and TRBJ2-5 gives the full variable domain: KAGVTQTPRYLIKTRGQQVTLSCSPISGHRSVSWYQQTPGQGLQFLFEYFSETQRNKGNFPGRFSGRQFSNSRSEMNVSTLELGDSALYLCASSLGGVSAGTTQYFGPGTRLLVL.